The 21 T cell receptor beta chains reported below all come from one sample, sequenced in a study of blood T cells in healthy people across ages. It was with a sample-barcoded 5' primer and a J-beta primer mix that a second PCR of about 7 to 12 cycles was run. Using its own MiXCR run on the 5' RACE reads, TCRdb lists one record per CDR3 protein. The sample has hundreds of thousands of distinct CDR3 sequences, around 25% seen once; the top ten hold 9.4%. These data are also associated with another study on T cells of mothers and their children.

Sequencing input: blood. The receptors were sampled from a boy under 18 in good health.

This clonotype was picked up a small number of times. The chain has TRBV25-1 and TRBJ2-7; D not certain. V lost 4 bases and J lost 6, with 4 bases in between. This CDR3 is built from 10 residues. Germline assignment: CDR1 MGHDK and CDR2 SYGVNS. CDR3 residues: CASSAREQYF. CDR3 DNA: TGTGCCAGCAGTGCGCGCGAGCAGTACTTC.

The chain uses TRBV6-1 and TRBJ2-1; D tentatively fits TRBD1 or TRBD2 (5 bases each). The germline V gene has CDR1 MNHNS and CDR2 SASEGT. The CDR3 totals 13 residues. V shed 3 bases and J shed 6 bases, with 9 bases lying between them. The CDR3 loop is CASSEGVANEQFF. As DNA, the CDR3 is TGTGCCAGCAGTGAGGGGGTTGCCAATGAGCAGTTCTTC.

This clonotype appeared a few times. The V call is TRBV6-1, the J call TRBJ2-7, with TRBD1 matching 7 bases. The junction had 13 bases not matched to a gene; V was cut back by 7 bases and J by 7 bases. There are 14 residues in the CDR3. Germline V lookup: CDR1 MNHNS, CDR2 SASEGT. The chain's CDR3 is CASTQNRGDWEQYF. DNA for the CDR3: TGTGCCAGCACGCAAAACAGGGGAGATTGGGAGCAGTACTTC.

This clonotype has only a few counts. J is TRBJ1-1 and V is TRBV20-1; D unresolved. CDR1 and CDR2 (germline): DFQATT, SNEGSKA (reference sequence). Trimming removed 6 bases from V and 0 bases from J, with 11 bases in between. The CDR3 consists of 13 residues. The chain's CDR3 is CSAETDMNTEAFF. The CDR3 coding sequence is TGCAGTGCCGAAACAGATATGAACACTGAAGCTTTCTTT.

DNA for the CDR3: TGTGCCAGCAGATACAGGAAATTCCCCTATGGCTACACCTTC. It encodes CASRYRKFPYGYTF. The chain joins TRBV6-5 to TRBJ1-2; D is possibly TRBD1 (5 bases). The V end lost 6 bases, the J end lost 4 bases, and 15 bases lay between the germline ends. Germline CDR1 and CDR2: MNHEY and SVGAGI. This CDR3 is 14 amino acids long.

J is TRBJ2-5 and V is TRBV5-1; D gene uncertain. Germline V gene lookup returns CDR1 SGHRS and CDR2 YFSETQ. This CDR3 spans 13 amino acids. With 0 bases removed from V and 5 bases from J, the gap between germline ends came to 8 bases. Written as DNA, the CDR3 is TGCGCCAGCAGCTTGGAGATTTTGGAGACCCAGTACTTC. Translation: CASSLEILETQYF.

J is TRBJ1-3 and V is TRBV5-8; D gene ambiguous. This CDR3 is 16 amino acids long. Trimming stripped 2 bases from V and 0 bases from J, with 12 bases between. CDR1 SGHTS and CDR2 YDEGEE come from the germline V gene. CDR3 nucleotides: TGTGCCAGCAGCTTCCGGGTTTTAAGCTCTGGAAACACCATATATTTT. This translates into CASSFRVLSSGNTIYF. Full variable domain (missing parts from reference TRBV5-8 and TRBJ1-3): EAGVTQSPTHLIKTRGQQATLRCSPISGHTSVYWYQQALGLGLQFLLWYDEGEERNRGNFPPRFSGRQFPNYSSELNVNALELEDSALYLCASSFRVLSSGNTIYFGEGSWLTVV.

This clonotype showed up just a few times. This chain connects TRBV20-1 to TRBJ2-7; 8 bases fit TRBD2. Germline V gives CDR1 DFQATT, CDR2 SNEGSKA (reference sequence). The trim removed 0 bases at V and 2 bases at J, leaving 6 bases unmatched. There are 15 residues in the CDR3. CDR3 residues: CSARDGRGATYEQYF. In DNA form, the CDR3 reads TGCAGTGCTAGAGATGGGCGGGGGGCTACCTACGAGCAGTACTTC.

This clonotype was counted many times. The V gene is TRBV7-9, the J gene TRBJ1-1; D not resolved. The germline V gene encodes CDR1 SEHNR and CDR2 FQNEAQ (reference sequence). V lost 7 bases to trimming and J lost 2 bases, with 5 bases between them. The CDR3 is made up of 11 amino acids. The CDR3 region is CASMENTEAFF. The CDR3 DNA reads TGTGCCAGCATGGAAAACACTGAAGCTTTCTTT. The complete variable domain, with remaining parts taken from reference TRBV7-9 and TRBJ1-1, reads DTGVSQNPRHKITKRGQNVTFRCDPISEHNRLYWYRQTLGQGPEFLTYFQNEAQLEKSRLLSDRFSAERPKGSFSTLEIQRTEQGDSAMYLCASMENTEAFFGQGTRLTVV.

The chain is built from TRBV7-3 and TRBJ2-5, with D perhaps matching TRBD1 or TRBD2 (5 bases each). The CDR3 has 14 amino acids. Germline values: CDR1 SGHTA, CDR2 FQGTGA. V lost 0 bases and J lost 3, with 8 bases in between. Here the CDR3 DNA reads TGTGCCAGCAGCTTAACGGGGGATAAAGAGACCCAGTACTTC. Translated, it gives CASSLTGDKETQYF.

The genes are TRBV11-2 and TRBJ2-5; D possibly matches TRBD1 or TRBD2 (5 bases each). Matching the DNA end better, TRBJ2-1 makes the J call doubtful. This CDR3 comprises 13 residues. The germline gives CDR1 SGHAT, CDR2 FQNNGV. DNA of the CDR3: TGTGCCAGCCGAACTTTTGGGGGCAATGAGCAGTTCTTC. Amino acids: CASRTFGGNEQFF.

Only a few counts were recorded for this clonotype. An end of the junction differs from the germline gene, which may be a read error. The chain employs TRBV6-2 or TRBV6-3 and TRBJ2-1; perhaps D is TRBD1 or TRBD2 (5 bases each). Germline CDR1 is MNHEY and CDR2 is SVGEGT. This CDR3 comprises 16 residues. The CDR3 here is CASSYVGTYSYNEQLF. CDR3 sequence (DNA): TGTGCCAGCAGTTATGTGGGGACCTACTCCTACAATGAGCAGCTCTTC.

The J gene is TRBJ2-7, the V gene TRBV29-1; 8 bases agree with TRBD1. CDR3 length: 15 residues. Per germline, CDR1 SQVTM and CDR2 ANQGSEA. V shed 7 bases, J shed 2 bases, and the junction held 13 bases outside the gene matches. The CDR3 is CSAKSGTGVPYEQYF. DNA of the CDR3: TGCAGCGCCAAAAGTGGGACAGGAGTTCCCTACGAGCAGTACTTC.

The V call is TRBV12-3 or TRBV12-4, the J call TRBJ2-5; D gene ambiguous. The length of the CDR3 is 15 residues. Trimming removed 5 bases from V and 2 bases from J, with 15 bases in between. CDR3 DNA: TGTGCCAGCAGTGACTCGCTCAGACCTCAAGAGACCCAGTACTTC. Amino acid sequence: CASSDSLRPQETQYF.

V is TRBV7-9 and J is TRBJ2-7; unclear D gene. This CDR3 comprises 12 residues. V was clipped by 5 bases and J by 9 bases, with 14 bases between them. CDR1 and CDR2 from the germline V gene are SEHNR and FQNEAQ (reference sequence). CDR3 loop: CASSRMDGRQYF. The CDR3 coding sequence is TGTGCCAGCAGCCGCATGGACGGACGGCAGTACTTC.

The CDR3 region has the DNA TGTGCCAGCAGCCTTCTAGGGTCTTTAAACATTCAGTACTTC. Encoded protein: CASSLLGSLNIQYF. The genes are TRBV3-1 and TRBJ2-4; D gene unclear. V was clipped by 4 bases and J by 6 bases, with 13 bases between them. The CDR3 consists of 14 residues. Germline-derived CDR1 and CDR2 are LGHDT and YNNKEL (reference sequence).

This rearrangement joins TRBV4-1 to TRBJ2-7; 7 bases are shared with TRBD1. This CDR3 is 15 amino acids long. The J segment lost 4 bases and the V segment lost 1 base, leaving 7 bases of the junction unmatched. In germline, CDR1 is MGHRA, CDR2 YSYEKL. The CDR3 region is CASSQVGRGSYEQYF. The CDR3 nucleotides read TGCGCCAGCAGCCAAGTCGGCAGGGGGAGTTACGAGCAGTACTTC.

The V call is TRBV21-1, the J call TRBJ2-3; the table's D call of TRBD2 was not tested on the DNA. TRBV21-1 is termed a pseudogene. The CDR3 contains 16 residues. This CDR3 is CASTPQDYTSTDAQYF. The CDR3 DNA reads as TGTGCCAGCACTCCGCAGGACTATACTAGCACAGATGCGCAGTATTTT.

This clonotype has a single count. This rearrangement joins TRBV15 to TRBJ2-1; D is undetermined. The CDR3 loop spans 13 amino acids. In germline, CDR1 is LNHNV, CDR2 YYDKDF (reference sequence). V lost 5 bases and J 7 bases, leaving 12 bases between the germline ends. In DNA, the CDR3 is TGTGCCACCAGCCCTCTGGAGAAGAATGAGCAGTTCTTC. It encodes CATSPLEKNEQFF.

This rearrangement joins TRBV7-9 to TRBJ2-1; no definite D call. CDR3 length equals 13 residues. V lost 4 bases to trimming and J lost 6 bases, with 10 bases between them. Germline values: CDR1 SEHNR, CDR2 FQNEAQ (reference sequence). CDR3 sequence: CASSSINGNEQFF. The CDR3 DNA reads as TGTGCCAGCAGCTCCATTAATGGCAATGAGCAGTTCTTC.

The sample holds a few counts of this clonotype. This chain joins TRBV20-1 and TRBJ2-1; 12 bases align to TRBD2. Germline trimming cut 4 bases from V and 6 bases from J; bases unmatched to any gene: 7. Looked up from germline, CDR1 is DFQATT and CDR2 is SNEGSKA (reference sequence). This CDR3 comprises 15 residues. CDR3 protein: CSATLAGGRSNEQFF. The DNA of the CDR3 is TGCAGTGCTACTCTAGCGGGGGGGCGAAGCAATGAGCAGTTCTTC.